The source of this T cell receptor beta chain is a study of T-cell memory formation after mild COVID-19. Study outcomes and limitations: While clones contracting from day 15 to 85 were balanced between CD4 and CD8, later expanders leaned CD4+.

Germline CDR1 reads ENHRY; CDR2 reads SYGVKD. The CDR3 loop spans 13 amino acids. V lost 7 bases and J lost 4; bases outside the gene matches: 5. TCRdb re-called the 5' RACE reads with MiXCR, one entry per CDR3 protein. This table has 200,000 or so distinct CDR3 sequences, 9% to 10% appearing once. This clonotype has ten or more counts. Its antigen remains unidentified. The material sequenced was PBMCs or a T cell subset sorted from them (not recorded which). The TCR comes from a man aged 18 to 29 who had mild COVID-19 (a few samples of this study predate the infection). Cell type and time point are not known. The chain recombines TRBV10-3 with TRBJ2-5; TRBD2 aligns across 8 bases. CDR3 in DNA: TGTGCCATCACCGGGGGGGCCGGAGAGACCCAGTACTTC. It specifies CAITGGAGETQYF.